This entry is about one T cell receptor (beta chain). This clone's antigen is unknown. Per-nucleotide qualities are absent, and no much larger clonotype sits a single base away. To synthesize cDNA, template-switch 5'RACE was performed with a primer carrying a 10-nucleotide random unique molecular identifier so that each TCR transcript was tagged. Every sequencing run yielded over 190 million TCR-beta sequences covering 15-18 subjects. The RNeasy kit was used for extraction of total RNA. The KAPA Real-time Library Amplification kit was used to amplify TCR-beta VDJ regions with primers targeting the TCR constant region and the 5'RACE anchor. A first PCR added sample indexes and Illumina adaptors, after which a second PCR increased the library yield. After purification with Ampure beads, the TCR product of roughly 650 bp was size-selected on a 2% E-gel SizeSelection system. Before pooling, libraries had their quality checked on a Bioanalyzer, their concentration measured with Qubit, and their quantity determined with the Kapa Library Quantification kit. Paired-end 2 x 150 bp sequencing of the libraries was performed on an Illumina HiSeq 2500. To increase sequence diversity, about 25-30% phiX was spiked into each library pool. In the source study's methods: The quality-filtered reads were processed with the UMI-based MiGEC pipeline, whose error correction step removed more than 80% of the raw TCR sequences. VDJ genes were aligned to IMGT germline references, and each clonotype was defined by a unique CDR3 amino acid sequence together with V-J genes. VDJtools evaluated clonal expansion, Shannon diversity and CDR3 relatedness (CalcPairwiseDistances, ClusterSamples); CLCbio workbench built phylogenetic trees. Using coefficient-of-variation modelling across technical triplicates, the study counted a clone as expanded if it had at least 8 unique UMIs. TCRdb applied fastp at Q25 and MiXCR to the public reads, then kept only in-frame beta chains. When rows share a CDR3 protein, they turn into one entry using the most common DNA and genes. V and J calls and clone size were set by TCRdb, not the authors. In this sample the table shows 40,000 or so distinct CDR3 sequences, over 8.5% of which occur a single time. Approximately 4% of the sample belongs to the ten largest clones.

The sample is drawn from a study of neurological immune-mediated disorders (dated by TCRdb to about 2019). For the wider study: Peripheral blood TCR-beta repertoires from patients with HTLV-I-associated myelopathy (HAM/TSP), patients with multiple sclerosis, and healthy controls were compared in the study using UMI-based sequencing. To precisely calculate how much the frequency of each individual clone varied, libraries were sequenced in technical triplicate. The cohort included roughly 71 subjects: around 15 with HAM/TSP, some 34 with multiple sclerosis, and some 20 healthy controls. Alongside PBMC samples, the set of approximately 100 TCR-beta libraries contained longitudinal samples, technical triplicates, and paired CD4+ and CD8+ T-cell subsets that had been sorted. Beyond this particular receptor, the publication reports: TCR clonal expansion was highest in HAM/TSP patients and lowest in MS patients, with MS patients falling below even healthy controls. Expanded clones from different subjects shared no identical CDR3 amino acid sequences, which suggests that TCR-beta repertoires were private in all groups.

What the time point label conveys for this sample: technical triplicate 1. For the unsorted PBMC libraries, 2 million PBMCs were stored in RNAlater at -80 degrees C until RNA extraction and were used to generate the libraries. Peripheral blood was subjected to Ficoll-Hypaque density gradient centrifugation to isolate PBMCs, which were then cryopreserved in liquid nitrogen. Specimen: PBMCs. The sequence was collected from a man between 60 and 70 years old with HTLV-1-associated myelopathy (HAM/TSP).

The sequenced DNA is TGTGCCAGCACGGGCGGATCCCCTCTCTACAATGAGCAGTTCTTC. It translates as CASTGGSPLYNEQFF. The chain links TRBV6-1 with TRBJ2-1; the D gene remains uncertain. Sequences MNHNS (CDR1) and SASEGT (CDR2) are obtained from the germline V gene. The CDR3 spans 15 residues, from the cysteine through the phenylalanine. Only the CDR3 portion is preserved as DNA: 45 bases, with reading frame beginning at the first base. Deletion took 7 bases off V and 3 bases off J, with a span of 16 bases between the germline ends.